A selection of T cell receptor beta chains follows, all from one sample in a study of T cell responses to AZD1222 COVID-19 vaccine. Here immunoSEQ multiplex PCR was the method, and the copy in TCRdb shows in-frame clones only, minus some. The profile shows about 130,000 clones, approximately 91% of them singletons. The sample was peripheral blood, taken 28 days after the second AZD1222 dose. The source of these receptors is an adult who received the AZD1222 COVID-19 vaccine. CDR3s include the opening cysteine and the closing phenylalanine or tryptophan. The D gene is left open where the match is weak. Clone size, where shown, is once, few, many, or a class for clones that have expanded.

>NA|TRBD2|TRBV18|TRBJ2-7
TGTGCCAGCTCACCTCCGGGACTAGACTACGAGCAGTACTTC
CASSPPGLDYEQYF
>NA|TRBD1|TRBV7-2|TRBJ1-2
TGTGCCAGCAGCTTTGGACAGGGCGGTCGAAACTATGGCTACACCTTC
CASSFGQGGRNYGYTF
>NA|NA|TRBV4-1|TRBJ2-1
TGCGCCAGCAGCCAAGACGGACAGATCTACAATGAGCAGTTCTTC
CASSQDGQIYNEQFF
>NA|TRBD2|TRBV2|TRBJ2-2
TGTGCCAGCAGAGGGACTAGCCACACCGGGGAGCTGTTTTTT
CASRGTSHTGELFF
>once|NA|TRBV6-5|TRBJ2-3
TGTGCCACCCGGAGGGACCAGCCGGCCGATACGCAGTATTTT
CATRRDQPADTQYF
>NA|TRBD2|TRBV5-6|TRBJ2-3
TGTGCCAGCAGCTTGACTAGCGGTCCAGATACGCAGTATTTT
CASSLTSGPDTQYF
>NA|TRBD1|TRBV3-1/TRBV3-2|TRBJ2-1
TGTGCCAGCAGCCTCACTCGGTCGGCAGGGGGCAGATCCTACAATGAGCAGTTCTTC
CASSLTRSAGGRSYNEQFF
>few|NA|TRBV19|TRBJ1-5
TGTGCCAGTAGTCGGGGCTTAGGGAGCAATCAGCCCCAGCATTTT
CASSRGLGSNQPQHF
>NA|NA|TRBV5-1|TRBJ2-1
TGCGCCAGCAGCTTGGGGACGGCCCGTGAGCAGTTCTTC
CASSLGTAREQFF
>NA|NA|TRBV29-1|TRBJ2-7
TGCAGCGTGCGGCTGAGTCTGAACGAGCAGTACTTC
CSVRLSLNEQYF
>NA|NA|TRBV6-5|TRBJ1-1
TGTGCCAGCAGCCGCGACAGGAGGAACACTGAAGCTTTCTTT
CASSRDRRNTEAFF
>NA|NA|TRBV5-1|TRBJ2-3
TGCGCCAGCAGTGAAGAGGGGACAGATACGCAGTATTTT
CASSEEGTDTQYF
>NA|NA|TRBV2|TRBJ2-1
TGTGCCAGCGGGCCAGACAGCCGCAATGAGCAGTTCTTC
CASGPDSRNEQFF
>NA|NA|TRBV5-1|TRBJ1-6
TGCGCCAGCAGCTTGGTGGACGGAAATTCACCCCTCCACTTT
CASSLVDGNSPLHF
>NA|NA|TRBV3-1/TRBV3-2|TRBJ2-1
TGTGCCAGCAGCCAAGTAGCGGACCCCTACAATGAGCAGTTCTTC
CASSQVADPYNEQFF
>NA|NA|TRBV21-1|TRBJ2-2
TGTGCCAGCAGCTCCCGCGGGAGTAAGTGGGGATCCGGGGAGCTGTTTTTT
CASSSRGSKWGSGELFF
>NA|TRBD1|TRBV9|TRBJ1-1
TGTGCCAGCAGCGCCCGGACAGGGGGCAATGCTTTCTTT
CASSARTGGNAFF
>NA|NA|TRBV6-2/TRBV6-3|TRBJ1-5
TGTGCCAGCAGTTACTCGGCAGGGTATCAGCCCCAGCATTTT
CASSYSAGYQPQHF
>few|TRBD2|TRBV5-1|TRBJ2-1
TGCGCCAGTCGAGCGGGGACGGCCAGCTCCTACAATGAGCAGTTCTTC
CASRAGTASSYNEQFF
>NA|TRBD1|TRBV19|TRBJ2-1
TGTGCCAGTAGTCCTCTCGAGGGGGCGAGGTATGAGCAGTTCTTC
CASSPLEGARYEQFF
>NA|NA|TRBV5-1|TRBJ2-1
TGCGCCAGCAGCCTTGGTTCCCCATGGGATGAGCAGTTCTTC
CASSLGSPWDEQFF
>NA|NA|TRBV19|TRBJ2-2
TGTGCCAGTAGTAATCCGGGGGCGGGCGGGGAGCTGTTTTTT
CASSNPGAGGELFF
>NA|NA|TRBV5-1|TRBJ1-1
TGCGCCAGCAGCTTGGACAGGAGAGCCCCTGAAGCTTTCTTT
CASSLDRRAPEAFF
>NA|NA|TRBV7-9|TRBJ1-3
TGTGCCAGCAGCTTAGGAGCGAGAAACACCATATATTTT
CASSLGARNTIYF
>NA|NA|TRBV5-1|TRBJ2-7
TGCGCCAGCAGCTTGGCTGACCCCGGCTACGAGCAGTACTTC
CASSLADPGYEQYF
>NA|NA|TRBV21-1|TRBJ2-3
TGTGCCAGCAGCAACCCATCTGTTCGGGGGGGGCCTAGCACAGATACGCAGTATTTT
CASSNPSVRGGPSTDTQYF
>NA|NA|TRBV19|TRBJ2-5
TGTGCCAGTACGTGGAGAGGATCGGGGGAGACCCAGTACTTC
CASTWRGSGETQYF
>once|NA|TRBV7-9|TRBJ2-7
TGTGCCAGCAGCCCCGGAGGGGTCGAGCAGTACTTC
CASSPGGVEQYF
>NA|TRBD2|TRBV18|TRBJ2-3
TGTGCCAGCTCACCGGTGGGAGGGCCTAGCACAGATACGCAGTATTTT
CASSPVGGPSTDTQYF
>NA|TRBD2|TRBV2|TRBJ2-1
TGTGCCAGCAGTGGACTAGCGGGAGGGATTGGGCAGTTCTTC
CASSGLAGGIGQFF
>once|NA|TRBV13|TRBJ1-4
TGTGCCAGCAGCACAAGTTTTAGGGGGAGAGAAAAACTGTTTTTT
CASSTSFRGREKLFF
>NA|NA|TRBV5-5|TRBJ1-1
TGTGCCAGCAGCTCGGATTCGTGGACTGAAGCTTTCTTT
CASSSDSWTEAFF
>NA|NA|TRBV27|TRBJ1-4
TGTGCCAGCAGTTTAGTCAGGGCTGAAAAACTGTTTTTT
CASSLVRAEKLFF
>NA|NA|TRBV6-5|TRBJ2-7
TGTGCCAGCAGCCCCGCCAGGGGGGAAGAGCAGTACTTC
CASSPARGEEQYF
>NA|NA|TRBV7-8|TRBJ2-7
TGTGCCAGCAGCCCACCTCTTCTGTACGAGCAGTACTTC
CASSPPLLYEQYF
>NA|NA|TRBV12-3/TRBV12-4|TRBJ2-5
TGTGCCAGCAGTTTGGCTGGGTATGAGACCCAGTACTTC
CASSLAGYETQYF
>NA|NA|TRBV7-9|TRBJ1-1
TGTGCCAGCAGTTTTTCAGGGGACTCCCGTGAAGCTTTCTTT
CASSFSGDSREAFF
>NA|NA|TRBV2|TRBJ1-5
TGTGCCAGCACTCGGGATAGCAATCAGCCCCAGCATTTT
CASTRDSNQPQHF
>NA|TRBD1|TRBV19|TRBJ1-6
TGTGCCAGTATCGACAGGGATGGTTCACCCCTCCACTTT
CASIDRDGSPLHF
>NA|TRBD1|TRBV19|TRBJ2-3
TGTGCCAGTAGTGGCAGACACAGGGGATTAAGCACAGATACGCAGTATTTT
CASSGRHRGLSTDTQYF
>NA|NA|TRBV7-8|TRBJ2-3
TGTGCCAGCAGTCCCACACCTGAGGTAGATACGCAGTATTTT
CASSPTPEVDTQYF
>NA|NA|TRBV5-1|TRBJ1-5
TGCGCCAGCAGCCTGACGGGGGCCCATCAGCCCCAGCATTTT
CASSLTGAHQPQHF
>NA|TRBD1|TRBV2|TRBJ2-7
TGTGCCAGCAGGACCCCCTCTCCGGGACAGGGGTCCCACGAGCAGTACTTC
CASRTPSPGQGSHEQYF